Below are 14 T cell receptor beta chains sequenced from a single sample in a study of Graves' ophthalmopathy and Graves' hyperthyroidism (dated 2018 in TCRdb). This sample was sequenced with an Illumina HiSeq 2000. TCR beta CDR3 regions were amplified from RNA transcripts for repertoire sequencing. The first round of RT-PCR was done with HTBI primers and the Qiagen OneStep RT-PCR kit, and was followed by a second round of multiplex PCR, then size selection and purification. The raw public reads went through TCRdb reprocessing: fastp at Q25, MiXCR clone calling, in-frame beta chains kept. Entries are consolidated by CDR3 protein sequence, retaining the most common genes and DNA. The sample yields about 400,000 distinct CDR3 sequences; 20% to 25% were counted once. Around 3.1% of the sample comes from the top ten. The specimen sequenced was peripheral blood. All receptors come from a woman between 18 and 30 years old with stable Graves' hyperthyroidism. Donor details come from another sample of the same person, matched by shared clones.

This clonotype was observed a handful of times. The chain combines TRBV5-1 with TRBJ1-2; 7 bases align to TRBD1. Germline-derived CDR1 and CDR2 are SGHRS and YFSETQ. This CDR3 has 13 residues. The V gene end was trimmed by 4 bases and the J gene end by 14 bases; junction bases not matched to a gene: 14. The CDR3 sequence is CASSITVTGNSTF. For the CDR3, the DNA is TGCGCCAGCAGCATAACTGTGACAGGGAACTCTACCTTC.

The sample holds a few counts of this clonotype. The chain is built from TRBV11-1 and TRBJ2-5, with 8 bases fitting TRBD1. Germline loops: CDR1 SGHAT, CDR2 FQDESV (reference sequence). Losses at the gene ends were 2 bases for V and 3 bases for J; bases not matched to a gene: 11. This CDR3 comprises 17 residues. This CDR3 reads CASSLWRGTGGEETQYF. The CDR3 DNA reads TGTGCCAGCAGCTTATGGAGGGGGACAGGAGGAGAAGAGACCCAGTACTTC.

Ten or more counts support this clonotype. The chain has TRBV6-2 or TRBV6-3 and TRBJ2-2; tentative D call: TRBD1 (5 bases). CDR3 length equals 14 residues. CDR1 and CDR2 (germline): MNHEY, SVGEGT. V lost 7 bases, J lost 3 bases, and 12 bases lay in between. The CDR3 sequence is CASTLGQYTGELFF. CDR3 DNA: TGTGCCAGCACCCTAGGACAATACACCGGGGAGCTGTTTTTT.

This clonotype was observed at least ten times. Here the CDR3 DNA reads TGCAGTGCTGGACAGGGACAGCTCGATTTGGACGAGCAGTACTTC. This translates into CSAGQGQLDLDEQYF. The chain employs TRBV20-1 and TRBJ2-7, with TRBD1 identical over 8 bases. V trimming: 5 bases; J trimming: 5 bases; junction bases outside the gene matches: 14. This CDR3 is built from 15 residues. Germline V gene data show CDR1 as DFQATT and CDR2 as SNEGSKA (reference sequence).

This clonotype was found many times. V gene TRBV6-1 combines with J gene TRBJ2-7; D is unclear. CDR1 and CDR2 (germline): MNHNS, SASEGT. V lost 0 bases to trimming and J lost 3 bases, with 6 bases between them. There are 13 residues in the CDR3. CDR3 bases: TGTGCCAGCAGTGAAGCACACCTCTACGAGCAGTACTTC. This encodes CASSEAHLYEQYF.

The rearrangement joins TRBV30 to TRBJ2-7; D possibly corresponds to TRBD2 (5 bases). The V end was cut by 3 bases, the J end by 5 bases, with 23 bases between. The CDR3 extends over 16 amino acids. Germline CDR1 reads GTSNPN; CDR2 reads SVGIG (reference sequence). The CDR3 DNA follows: TGTGCCTGGAGGGAGGACTGGGCCCGAATAGCAAACGAGCAGTACTTC. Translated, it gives CAWREDWARIANEQYF.

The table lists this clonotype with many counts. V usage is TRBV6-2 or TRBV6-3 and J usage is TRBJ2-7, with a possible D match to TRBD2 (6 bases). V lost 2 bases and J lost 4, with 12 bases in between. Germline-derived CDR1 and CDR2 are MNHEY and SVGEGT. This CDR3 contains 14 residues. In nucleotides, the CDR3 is TGTGCCAGCAGTTACAGCGGGTTCTTTTACGAGCAGTACTTC. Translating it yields CASSYSGFFYEQYF.

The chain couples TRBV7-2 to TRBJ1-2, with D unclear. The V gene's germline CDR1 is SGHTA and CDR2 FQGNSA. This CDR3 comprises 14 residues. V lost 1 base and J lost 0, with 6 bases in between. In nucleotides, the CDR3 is TGTGCCAGCAGCTTAGACGGGCCTAACTATGGCTACACCTTC. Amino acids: CASSLDGPNYGYTF. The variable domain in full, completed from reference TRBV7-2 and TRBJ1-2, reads GAGVSQSPSNKVTEKGKDVELRCDPISGHTALYWYRQSLGQGLEFLIYFQGNSAPDKSGLPSDRFSAERTGGSVSTLTIQRTQQEDSAVYLCASSLDGPNYGYTFGSGTRLTVV.

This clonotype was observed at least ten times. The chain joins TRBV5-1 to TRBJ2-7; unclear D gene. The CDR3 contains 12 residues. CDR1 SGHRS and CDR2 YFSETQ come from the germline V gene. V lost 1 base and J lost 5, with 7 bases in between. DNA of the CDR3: TGCGCCAGCAGCTTGCAAGGGAACGAGCAGTACTTC. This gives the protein CASSLQGNEQYF.

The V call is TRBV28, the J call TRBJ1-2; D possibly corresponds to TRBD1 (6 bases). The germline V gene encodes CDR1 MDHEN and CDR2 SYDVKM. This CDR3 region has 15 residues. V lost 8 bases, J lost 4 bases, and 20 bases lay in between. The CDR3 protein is CASQPARGSGYGYTF. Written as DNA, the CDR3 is TGTGCCAGCCAACCAGCCAGGGGTTCTGGCTATGGCTACACCTTC.

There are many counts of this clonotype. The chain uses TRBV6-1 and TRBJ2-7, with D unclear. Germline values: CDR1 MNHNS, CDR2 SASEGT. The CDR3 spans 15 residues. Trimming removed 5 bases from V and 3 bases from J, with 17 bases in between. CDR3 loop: CASSRGPPRNYEQYF. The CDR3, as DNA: TGTGCCAGCAGTCGTGGGCCCCCGAGGAACTACGAGCAGTACTTC.

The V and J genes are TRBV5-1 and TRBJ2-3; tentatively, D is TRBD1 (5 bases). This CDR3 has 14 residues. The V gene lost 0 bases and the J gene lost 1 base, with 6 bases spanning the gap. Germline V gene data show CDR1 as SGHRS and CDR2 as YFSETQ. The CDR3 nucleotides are TGCGCCAGCAGCTTGGAACAGGGCACAGATACGCAGTATTTT. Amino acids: CASSLEQGTDTQYF.

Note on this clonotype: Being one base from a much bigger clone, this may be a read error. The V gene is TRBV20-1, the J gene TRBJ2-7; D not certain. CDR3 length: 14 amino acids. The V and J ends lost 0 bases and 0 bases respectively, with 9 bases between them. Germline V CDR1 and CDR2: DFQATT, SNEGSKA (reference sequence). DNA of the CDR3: TGCAGTGCTAGAGATTTGACCGTCTCCTACGAGCAGTACTTC. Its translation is CSARDLTVSYEQYF.

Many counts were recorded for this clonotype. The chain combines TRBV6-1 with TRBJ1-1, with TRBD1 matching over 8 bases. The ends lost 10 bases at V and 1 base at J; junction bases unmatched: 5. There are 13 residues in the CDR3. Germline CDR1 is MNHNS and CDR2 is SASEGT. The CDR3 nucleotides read TGTGCCACCTCTCAGGGGGCGAACACTGAAGCTTTCTTT. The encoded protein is CATSQGANTEAFF.